This TCR beta chain was sequenced for a study of T cell responses to AZD1222 COVID-19 vaccine (dated by TCRdb to the early 2020s). As for the study more broadly: AZD1222 recipients with second doses at about 4 weeks or about 12 weeks were pooled, because spike-specific TCR depth and breadth did not differ between schedules. Enrollment into the trials was organized by age into subgroups of 18-55, 56-69 and 70-plus years, and those subgroups contained 148, 28 and 57 TCR-sequenced participants, respectively. TCR sequencing was performed for roughly 250 trial participants, of whom about 200 were given two doses of AZD1222 and around 25 were given two doses of MenACWY control vaccine. Study-wide findings and limitations: Most participants were white British and females outnumbered males, and the authors suggested that clonal diversity may have been underestimated. Epitopes outside the regions mutated in the B.1.351 and B.1.1.7 variants were reportedly recognized by nearly half of the unique spike-specific TCRs. A significant rise in spike-specific TCR breadth and depth was observed after two AZD1222 doses relative to day 0 and relative to MenACWY recipients. The whole spike protein was spanned by vaccine-associated CD4 TCRs, and dominant responses were seen in regions 160-218 and 743-854. Because no day 14 peak-response samples were available, the repertoires could be characterized only after the peak T cell response. In the small 56-69-year group, the increase in depth fell short of significance, most likely because of low power. Conclusions about previously exposed vaccinees were limited because only 6 or 7 AZD1222 recipients were SARS-CoV-2 seropositive at baseline.

The CDR3 regions of human TCRbeta chains were subjected to immunosequencing. The paper's processing steps were these. Repertoire TCRs were checked for matches against a reference library of SARS-CoV-2-specific TCRs that had been generated using the MIRA antigen-specificity platform. Breadth was defined as the fraction of unique TCRs that were SARS-CoV-2-associated, and depth was defined as the fraction of total T cells that were SARS-CoV-2-associated. Using the MIRA data, each spike-specific TCR was mapped to the spike region that the TCR reacts to and placed in a CD4 or CD8 class. Log10-transformed breadth and depth values were compared by one-way ANOVA with Sidak's multiple comparisons tests. Sourced from immuneACCESS, this table was stored by TCRdb with only in-frame sequences that have V and J called. A share of the clones is absent; for the studies checked, an unresolved V gene accounts for under half, and the remainder has no known explanation. V, J and clone size derive from that table, while D and trimming were established from the DNA sequence. This sample is represented by around 100,000 clones; 93% of them were singletons. The ten largest account for approximately 4.7% of the sample.

As to this clone: Its antigen remains unidentified. Per-base quality was not reported, and no clone a single base away is much larger than it.

Including the terminal cysteine and phenylalanine, the CDR3 comprises 15 residues. The CDR3 DNA has 45 bases and is translated from base 1. CDR1 LGHDT and CDR2 YNNKEL were looked up in the germline V gene (reference sequence). V was cut back by 2 bases and J by 6 bases, leaving a gap of 14 bases between them. What the time point label conveys for this sample: baseline before first vaccination. Samples from vaccinated people were obtained from the UK trials COV001 and COV002, which included a single-blind randomized controlled phase 2/3 trial of AZD1222 (ChAdOx1 nCoV-19) in healthy adults. Trial participant PBMC samples were collected at day 0 and day 28 after the second dose for TCRbeta chain sequencing.

The specimen was peripheral blood, collected on day 0 of AZD1222 vaccination. This receptor was identified in an adult in good health. This receptor chain uses TRBV3-1 (or the pseudogene TRBV3-2) and TRBJ1-5, with no confidently assigned D gene. The CDR3: CASSQMGGLSQPQHF. The sequenced DNA: TGTGCCAGCAGCCAAATGGGAGGGTTAAGTCAGCCCCAGCATTTT.